These T cell receptor beta chains were read from a single sample in a study of shared clonotypes between healthy human individuals. Sequencing was performed with immunoSEQ multiplex PCR; in TCRdb, only in-frame clones are kept and a portion is missing. The sample has approximately 2.5 million clones, roughly 93% seen once; the top ten hold about 0.34%. Sequenced material: naive CD4+ T cells from PBMCs. The receptors stem from a man younger than 35 in good health. Some clones in this sample may be carry-over from other donors' samples. CDR3s include the opening cysteine and the closing phenylalanine or tryptophan. D genes are given only for firm matches. A row's size may be missing; if present it is once, few, many or a size class.

CASSSQGGGTEAFF	TGCGCCAGCAGCTCCCAGGGCGGTGGCACTGAAGCTTTCTTT	TRBV5-1	-	-	TRBJ1-1
CASSLEKPNEKLFF	TGCGCCAGCAGCTTGGAGAAACCTAATGAAAAACTGTTTTTT	TRBV5-1	-	-	TRBJ1-4
CASSSGGHASGNTIYF	TGTGCCAGCAGCTCCGGGGGACACGCCTCTGGAAACACCATATATTTT	TRBV7-8	-	-	TRBJ1-3
CASSQKGTDTGELFF	TGCGCCAGCAGTCAAAAGGGAACGGACACCGGGGAGCTGTTTTTT	TRBV23-1	-	-	TRBJ2-2
CASRVGTANTEAFF	TGTGCCAGCAGAGTAGGGACAGCGAACACTGAAGCTTTCTTT	TRBV6-5	-	TRBD1	TRBJ1-1
CASSDPSPWGTEAFF	TGTGCCAGCAGTGACCCCTCACCGTGGGGCACTGAAGCTTTCTTT	TRBV2	-	-	TRBJ1-1
CASSWGGLAGSSTDTQYF	TGCGCCAGCAGCTGGGGGGGACTAGCGGGATCTAGCACAGATACGCAGTATTTT	TRBV5-1	-	TRBD2	TRBJ2-3
CASSLEGSPEGGYTF	TGCGCCAGCAGCTTGGAGGGGTCACCCGAAGGTGGCTACACCTTC	TRBV5-1	-	-	TRBJ1-2
CASSSWTSGDPEQFF	TGTGCCAGCAGCTCCTGGACTAGCGGGGACCCGGAGCAGTTCTTC	TRBV14	-	TRBD2	TRBJ2-1
CASSRTGVGEKLFF	TGTGCCAGTAGCCGAACAGGGGTCGGGGAAAAACTGTTTTTT	TRBV19	-	TRBD1	TRBJ1-4
CASSLSGGYGYTF	TGTGCCAGCAGCTTATCGGGAGGCTATGGCTACACCTTC	TRBV5-6	-	-	TRBJ1-2
CASRGYNYGYTF	TGTGCCAGCAGAGGTTATAACTATGGCTACACCTTC	TRBV6-5	-	-	TRBJ1-2
CATGGTSSGNTIYF	TGTGCCACCGGGGGGACTTCCTCTGGAAACACCATATATTTT	TRBV18	once	-	TRBJ1-3
CASSLSGTGELFF	TGCGCCAGCAGCTTGTCGGGCACCGGGGAGCTGTTTTTT	TRBV5-1	-	-	TRBJ2-2
CASSQGGLAHTGELFF	TGCGCCAGCAGCCAAGGGGGACTAGCGCACACCGGGGAGCTGTTTTTT	TRBV4-3	-	TRBD2	TRBJ2-2
CASSLRDSPYEQYF	TGTGCCAGCAGCTTGCGGGACTCCCCCTACGAGCAGTACTTC	TRBV13	-	-	TRBJ2-7
CASSQGDYARETQYF	TGTGCCAGCAGCCAGGGGGATTACGCACGGGAGACCCAGTACTTC	TRBV9	-	TRBD1	TRBJ2-5
CASSLVGFRYEQYF	TGTGCCAGCAGCTTAGTCGGCTTCCGCTACGAGCAGTACTTC	TRBV7-2	-	-	TRBJ2-7
CANPWGSEQYF	TGTGCCAACCCCTGGGGTTCCGAGCAGTACTTC	TRBV28	-	-	TRBJ2-7
CAWSVLGRVYGYTF	TGTGCCTGGAGTGTACTGGGGAGAGTCTATGGCTACACCTTC	TRBV30	-	-	TRBJ1-2
CASSFRRATLSQETQYF	TGTGCCAGCAGCTTCCGTCGAGCGACACTATCCCAAGAGACCCAGTACTTC	TRBV5-6	-	-	TRBJ2-5
CASSSEWGRGYNEQFF	TGTGCCAGCAGCTCCGAGTGGGGGAGGGGCTACAATGAGCAGTTCTTC	TRBV7-7	once	TRBD2	TRBJ2-1
CASSPPGTATYEQYF	TGTGCCAGCAGCCCCCCCGGGACAGCGACCTACGAGCAGTACTTC	TRBV9	-	TRBD1	TRBJ2-7
CASSPQGAGTNEKLFF	TGTGCCAGCTCACCCCAGGGGGCTGGGACTAATGAAAAACTGTTTTTT	TRBV18	-	TRBD1	TRBJ1-4
CASSLFIQETQYF	TGTGCCAGCAGCTTGTTTATACAAGAGACCCAGTACTTC	TRBV5-6	few	-	TRBJ2-5
CASSFGGNTGELFF	TGTGCCAGCAGCTTTGGGGGTAACACCGGGGAGCTGTTTTTT	TRBV7-3	-	-	TRBJ2-2
CASSQDAGGDTQYF	TGTGCCAGCAGCCAAGATGCAGGGGGAGATACGCAGTATTTT	TRBV14	-	TRBD1	TRBJ2-3
CASSLVQEDNEQFF	TGTGCCAGCAGCTTGGTACAGGAAGACAATGAGCAGTTCTTC	TRBV5-4	-	-	TRBJ2-1